These 15 T cell receptor beta chains originate from one sample sequenced in a study of OX40 agonist ivuxolimab in advanced cancers. Profiled with immunoSEQ multiplex PCR; TCRdb holds only in-frame clones, not every one. Altogether approximately 58,000 clones are present, about 88% being singletons, with the ten largest covering less than 5.5%. The starting material was CD4+ or CD8+ T cells sorted from blood, obtained in a trial of the OX40 agonist ivuxolimab. The receptors derive from an adult with an advanced solid tumor such as melanoma, head and neck, liver or kidney cancer.

The chain links TRBV27 to TRBJ2-5; D gene uncertain. This CDR3 has 13 residues. CDR1 and CDR2 from the germline V gene are MNHEY and SMNVEV (reference sequence). Trimming left V 6 bases short and J 2 bases short, with 10 bases between. CDR3 sequence (DNA): TGTGCCAGCAGGCGCCAGACTCAAGAGACCCAGTACTTC. Protein sequence: CASRRQTQETQYF.

Here the CDR3 reads CASSLAAGGGNEQFF. The CDR3, as DNA: TGCGCCAGCAGCTTGGCGGCGGGAGGTGGCAATGAGCAGTTCTTC. The chain couples TRBV5-1 to TRBJ2-1; 8 nucleotides match TRBD2. The CDR3 is 15 residues long. Germline V gene data show CDR1 as SGHRS and CDR2 as YFSETQ. V was pared by 0 bases and J by 6 bases, with 5 bases of the junction left unmatched.

This chain uses TRBV2 with TRBJ2-2; D not certain. V was clipped by 5 bases and J by 1 base, with 8 bases between them. CDR1 and CDR2 from the germline V gene are SNHLY and FYNNEI. This CDR3 has 14 residues. CDR3 coding DNA: TGTGCCAGCAGTCGGTACTTGAACACCGGGGAGCTGTTTTTT. It is translated as CASSRYLNTGELFF.

For the CDR3, the DNA is TGTGCCAGCAGCATGGACAGGGGCCGAGCGACCCAGTACTTC. The encoded protein is CASSMDRGRATQYF. The V gene is TRBV7-9, the J gene TRBJ2-5; 9 bases are shared with TRBD1. V dropped 5 bases and J dropped 7; count of bases not matched to a gene: 8. The CDR3 spans 14 residues. The V gene's germline CDR1 is SEHNR and CDR2 FQNEAQ (reference sequence).

This chain joins TRBV28 and TRBJ1-1; no definite D call. CDR3 length: 13 residues. Trimming shortened V by 7 bases and J by 4 bases, and 13 bases separated the two germline ends. Germline-derived CDR1 and CDR2 are MDHEN and SYDVKM. This chain's CDR3 is CASTLPRRTEAFF. The CDR3 DNA is TGTGCCAGCACCCTCCCGCGTCGCACTGAAGCTTTCTTT.

V gene TRBV28 combines with J gene TRBJ1-3, with TRBD1 identical over 9 bases. V shed 8 bases and J 8 bases; nucleotides not matched to a gene: 4. The CDR3 loop spans 12 amino acids. Germline V gene data show CDR1 as MDHEN and CDR2 as SYDVKM. CDR3 sequence: CASWDRAHTIYF. The CDR3 coding sequence is TGTGCCAGCTGGGACAGGGCACACACCATATATTTT.

V gene TRBV27 combines with J gene TRBJ2-2; the match to TRBD2 covers 7 bases. Germline values: CDR1 MNHEY, CDR2 SMNVEV (reference sequence). This CDR3 spans 13 amino acids. Germline trimming cut 6 bases from V and 6 bases from J; bases unmatched to any gene: 4. The CDR3 nucleotides are TGTGCCAGCAGAATTACTAGCGCCGGGGAGCTGTTTTTT. Translation gives CASRITSAGELFF.

This chain uses TRBV4-2 with TRBJ2-2; 9 nucleotides match TRBD1. The CDR3 is made up of 15 amino acids. Germline V gene data show CDR1 as LGHNA and CDR2 as YNFKEQ. V shed 5 bases, J shed 1 base, and the junction held 2 bases outside the gene matches. CDR3 protein: CASSWGQGNTGELFF. The CDR3, as DNA: TGTGCCAGCAGCTGGGGACAGGGGAACACCGGGGAGCTGTTTTTT.

The chain is built from TRBV5-6 and TRBJ2-4; D remains unclear. Germline CDR1 and CDR2: SGHDT and YYEEEE. The CDR3 has 16 residues. Trimming left V 5 bases short and J 0 bases short, with 15 bases between. The CDR3: CASSEYRDLAKNIQYF. CDR3 DNA: TGTGCCAGCAGTGAATATCGCGATCTAGCCAAAAACATTCAGTACTTC. Full variable domain (remainder filled in from reference TRBV5-6 and TRBJ2-4): DAGVTQSPTHLIKTRGQQVTLRCSPKSGHDTVSWYQQALGQGPQFIFQYYEEEERQRGNFPDRFSGHQFPNYSSELNVNALLLGDSALYLCASSEYRDLAKNIQYFGAGTRLSVL.

A remark on this clone: The same CDR3 can be traced to other DNA sequences in this sample. The CDR3 bases are TGTGCCAGCAGCCGAGACGCAAACTCCTACGAGCAGTACTTC. Residues: CASSRDANSYEQYF. V and J are TRBV7-9 and TRBJ2-7; the D is unclear. Trimming stripped 5 bases from V and 0 bases from J, with 11 bases between. The CDR3 has 14 residues. CDR1 SEHNR and CDR2 FQNEAQ come from the germline V gene (reference sequence).

This clone was seen a single time. V is TRBV15 and J is TRBJ1-6; D not resolved. Germline values: CDR1 LNHNV, CDR2 YYDKDF (reference sequence). The CDR3 is 14 amino acids. V lost 0 bases and J 13 bases, leaving 13 bases between the germline ends. CDR3 loop: CATSRDRAPAPLHF. CDR3 bases: TGTGCCACCAGCAGAGATCGGGCACCGGCGCCCCTCCACTTT. The complete variable domain, with remaining parts taken from reference TRBV15 and TRBJ1-6, reads DAMVIQNPRYQVTQFGKPVTLSCSQTLNHNVMYWYQQKSSQAPKLLFHYYDKDFNNEADTPDNFQSRRPNTSFCFLDIRSPGLGDTAMYLCATSRDRAPAPLHFGNGTRLTVT.

This clone was observed once. The V and J genes are TRBV6-5 and TRBJ2-1, with D perhaps matching TRBD2 (5 bases). Germline CDR1 is MNHEY and CDR2 is SVGAGI. V lost 2 bases to trimming and J lost 3 bases, with 5 bases between them. The CDR3 is made up of 13 amino acids. The CDR3 loop reads CASSYRDYNEQFF. The DNA for the CDR3 is TGTGCCAGCAGTTACCGGGACTACAATGAGCAGTTCTTC.

This sequence joins TRBV7-2 and TRBJ2-5; a weak D match, TRBD1 (5 bases). The ends were cut back, 5 bases at V and 2 bases at J, with 15 bases in the middle. The CDR3 runs to 15 residues. Germline V gene sequence: CDR1 SGHTA, CDR2 FQGNSA. The CDR3 here is CASSLDGQPQETQYF. In DNA form, the CDR3 reads TGTGCCAGCAGCCTAGACGGACAACCACAAGAGACCCAGTACTTC.

This clone was seen a few times. The chain uses TRBV9 and TRBJ2-5; TRBD2 agrees at 10 bases. The CDR3 has 16 amino acids. CDR1 and CDR2 from the germline V gene are SGDLS and YYNGEE. The ends lost 0 bases at V and 0 bases at J; junction bases unmatched: 2. This CDR3 reads CASSVEGLADQETQYF. CDR3 sequence (DNA): TGTGCCAGCAGCGTAGAAGGACTAGCGGACCAAGAGACCCAGTACTTC. Using reference TRBV9 and TRBJ2-5 for the parts outside the CDR3, the full variable domain is DSGVTQTPKHLITATGQRVTLRCSPRSGDLSVYWYQQSLDQGLQFLIQYYNGEERAKGNILERFSAQQFPDLHSELNLSSLELGDSALYFCASSVEGLADQETQYFGPGTRLLVL.

The rearrangement uses TRBV9 and TRBJ1-6, with D uncertain. This CDR3 is 13 amino acids long. CDR1 and CDR2 (germline): SGDLS, YYNGEE. V was trimmed by 2 bases and J by 6 bases, leaving 6 bases between them. The CDR3 spells CASSVRSNSPLHF. DNA for the CDR3: TGTGCCAGCAGCGTTAGATCTAATTCACCCCTCCACTTT.